A selection of T cell receptor beta chains follows, all from one sample in a study of tumor-infiltrating lymphocytes in primary liver carcinoma. TCRdb recomputed calls from the multiplex PCR reads with MiXCR, one row per CDR3 protein. The sample yields 50,000 to 65,000 distinct CDR3 sequences, about two thirds seen once. The sequencing sample was made of liver tumor tissue from sampling region 4. These receptors were taken from a man aged 35-49 years with primary liver carcinoma and hepatitis B virus infection. Both conserved end residues are part of each CDR3. The D gene is left open where the match is weak. Size values are once, few and many counts, or a class for expanded clones, and some rows have none.

v_call	clone_size	j_call	d_call	cdr3_nt	cdr3_aa
TRBV6-2/TRBV6-3	-	TRBJ1-1	-	TGTGCCAGCAGTTACTGGTTGGGTTCCACTGAAGCTTTATTT	CASSYWLGSTEALF
TRBV11-2	few	TRBJ2-3	-	TGTGCCGGCAGCTTAGATCGAGGAGATACGCAGGATTTT	CAGSLDRGDTQDF
TRBV5-8	-	TRBJ2-5	TRBD1	TGTGCCAGCAGCGGGGGACAGGGAGCCCAAGAGACCCAGTACTTC	CASSGGQGAQETQYF
TRBV11-2	-	TRBJ2-7	-	TGTGCCAGCAGCTCCACCAGCGGTCCCTACGAGCAGTACTTC	CASSSTSGPYEQYF
TRBV6-6	-	TRBJ2-5	TRBD1	TGTGCCAGCAGTTACTTGCAGGGGGAGACCCAGAACTTC	CASSYLQGETQNF
TRBV19	-	TRBJ2-1	-	TGTGCCACCACATCGTCGGGGGCCCCCTACAATGAGCAGTTCTTC	CATTSSGAPYNEQFF
TRBV5-1	-	TRBJ1-1	-	TGCGCCAACAGCTTGGACACGCCTAACACTGAAGCTTTCTTT	CANSLDTPNTEAFF
TRBV6-2/TRBV6-3	many	TRBJ1-1	-	TGTGCCAGGAGTTCCCCCCTTCGTACTGAAGCTTTCTTT	CARSSPLRTEAFF
TRBV4-2	-	TRBJ2-2	TRBD2	TGTGCCGGTAAAGGGACTAGCGGGACCATCGGGGAGCTGTTTTTT	CAGKGTSGTIGELFF
TRBV20-1	-	TRBJ2-5	-	TGCAGTGCTAGCAGGGGCCTGCAGACCCGGTACTTC	CSASRGLQTRYF
TRBV6-5	many	TRBJ2-2	-	TGTGCCAGCAGTTACCAGGACACCGGGGAGCTGTTTTTT	CASSYQDTGELFF
TRBV11-2	-	TRBJ2-5	-	TGTGCCAGCAGCTTAGATGAAAGGGCCCGGTACTTC	CASSLDERARYF
TRBV6-5	-	TRBJ2-7	-	TGTGCCAGCAGCCCAGGCCGCGAGCAGTACTTC	CASSPGREQYF
TRBV4-1	-	TRBJ2-1	-	TGCGCCAGCATCCCGCTCGGTAATAACAGCAATGAGCAGTTCTTC	CASIPLGNNSNEQFF
TRBV20-1	-	TRBJ2-1	TRBD2	TGCAGTGCTTTTCCTAGCGGGAGCTCCTACAATGAGCAGTTCTTC	CSAFPSGSSYNEQFF
TRBV29-1	many	TRBJ1-1	TRBD1	TGCAGCGGGTCAGGGGGCTGGGGAATGAACACTGAAGCTTTCTTT	CSGSGGWGMNTEAFF
TRBV12-3/TRBV12-4	many	TRBJ1-1	-	TGTGCCAGCAGCGTCCCCCTGGGGACTGAAGCTTTCTTT	CASSVPLGTEAFF
TRBV29-1	-	TRBJ2-1	-	TGCAGCGTCTGGACCGGGGGAAATGAGCAGTTCTTC	CSVWTGGNEQFF
TRBV5-1	-	TRBJ2-4	TRBD2	TGCGCCAGCAGCCTGGGCGGGGAGGGTATGGCCGAAAACATTCAGTACTTC	CASSLGGEGMAENIQYF
TRBV11-2	-	TRBJ2-7	TRBD1	TGTGCCATCAGGTTACGATTGACAGGGGAAAACGAGCAGTACTTC	CAIRLRLTGENEQYF